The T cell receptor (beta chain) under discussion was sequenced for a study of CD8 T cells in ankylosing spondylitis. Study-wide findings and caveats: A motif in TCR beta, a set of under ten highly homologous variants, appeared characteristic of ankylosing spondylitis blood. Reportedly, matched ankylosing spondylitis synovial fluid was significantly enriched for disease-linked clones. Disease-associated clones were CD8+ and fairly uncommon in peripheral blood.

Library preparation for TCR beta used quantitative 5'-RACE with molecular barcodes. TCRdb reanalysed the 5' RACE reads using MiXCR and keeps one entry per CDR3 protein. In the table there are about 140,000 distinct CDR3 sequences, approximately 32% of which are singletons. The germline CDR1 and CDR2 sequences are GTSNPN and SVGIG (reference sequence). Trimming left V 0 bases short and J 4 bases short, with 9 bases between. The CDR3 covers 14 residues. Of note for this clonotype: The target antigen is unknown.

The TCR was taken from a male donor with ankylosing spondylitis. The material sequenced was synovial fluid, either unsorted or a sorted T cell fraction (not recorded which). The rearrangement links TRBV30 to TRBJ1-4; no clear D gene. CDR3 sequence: CAWSVGLFNEKLFF. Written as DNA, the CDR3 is TGTGCCTGGAGTGTTGGACTGTTTAATGAAAAACTGTTTTTT.